The clone carrying this TCR beta chain was detected only once. This sample was taken from a study of CD8 T cells in acute hepatitis C reinfection. Study-level information: Sequences come from NS3-1073-specific CD8+ T cells, during acute infection and after clearance.

Study-level findings and limits: All groups preferentially used TRBV04 and TRBV06, which was not due to overrepresentation in the naive pool. NS3-1073 specific cells were too rare to sort at chronic follow-up.

Time point: acute HCV infection, within 168 days of estimated infection date. No in vitro expansion preceded sequencing of these hepatitis C virus-specific cells, which were studied ex vivo. Dead cells were excluded, and live cells stained for CD3, CD8 and CD45RO. Deletions cut 0 bases from V and 3 bases from J, with 15 bases between. The CDR3 sequence is 16 residues long. The germline V gene has CDR1 SGHVS and CDR2 FQNEAQ. Generated by immunoSEQ multiplex PCR, the TCRdb table keeps only in-frame clones and is missing some. The sample includes some 1,000 clones, about 60% of them seen just once. V usage is TRBV7-8 and J usage is TRBJ2-7; no clear D. This TCR derives from a young woman who spontaneously cleared hepatitis C infection. The source was HCV NS3-1073 tetramer-sorted CD8+ T cells from PBMCs, collected during acute infection. The CDR3 DNA follows: TGTGCCAGCAGCTTAGCGGTGGGCGGAGATATCTACGAGCAGTACTTC. Translation: CASSLAVGGDIYEQYF.